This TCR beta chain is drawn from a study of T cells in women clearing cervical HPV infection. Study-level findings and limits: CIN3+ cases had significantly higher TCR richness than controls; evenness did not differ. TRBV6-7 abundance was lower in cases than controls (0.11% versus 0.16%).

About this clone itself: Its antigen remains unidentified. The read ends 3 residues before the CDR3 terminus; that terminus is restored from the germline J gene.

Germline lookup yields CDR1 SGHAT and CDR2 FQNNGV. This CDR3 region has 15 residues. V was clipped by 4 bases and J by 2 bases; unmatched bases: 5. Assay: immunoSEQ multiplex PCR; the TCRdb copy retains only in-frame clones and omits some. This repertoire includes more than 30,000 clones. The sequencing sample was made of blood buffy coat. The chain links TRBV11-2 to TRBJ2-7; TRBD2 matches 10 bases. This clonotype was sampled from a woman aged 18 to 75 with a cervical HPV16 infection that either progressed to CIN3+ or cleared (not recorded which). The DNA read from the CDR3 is TGTGCCAGCAGCTCGACGAGCGGGAGGGCCTACGAG. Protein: CASSSTSGRAYE. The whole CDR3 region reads CASSSTSGRAYEQYF.